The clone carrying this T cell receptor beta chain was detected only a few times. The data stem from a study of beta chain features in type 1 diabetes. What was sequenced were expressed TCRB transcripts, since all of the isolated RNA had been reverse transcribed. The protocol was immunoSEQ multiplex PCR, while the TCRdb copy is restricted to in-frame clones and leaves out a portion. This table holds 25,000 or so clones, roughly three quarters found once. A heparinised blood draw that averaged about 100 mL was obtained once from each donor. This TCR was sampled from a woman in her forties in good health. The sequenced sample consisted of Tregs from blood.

The CDR3 nucleotides are TGCGCCAGCAGCCCCGGGACAGTGAACCAAGAGACCCAGTACTTC. This encodes CASSPGTVNQETQYF. This chain links TRBV5-1 with TRBJ2-5; 7 nucleotides agree with TRBD1. With V trimmed by 4 bases and J by 0 bases, 6 bases remained unmatched. CDR1 SGHRS and CDR2 YFSETQ come from the germline V gene. The CDR3 has 15 amino acids.